This T cell receptor beta chain was recovered during a study of blood T cell repertoires in COVID-19. In germline, CDR1 is GTSNPN, CDR2 SVGIG (reference sequence). The V end was cut by 1 base, the J end by 0 bases, with 7 bases between. This CDR3 has 14 amino acids. The table came from immunoSEQ multiplex PCR; TCRdb's copy has only in-frame clones and leaves some out. Among some 74,000 clones listed, more than 75% were seen once. This clone was observed a few times. The sample contains more than one DNA sequence encoding this CDR3. The material sequenced was peripheral blood. The sequence was collected from a human donor in a cohort sampled during active COVID-19. V and J are TRBV30 and TRBJ1-5, with TRBD1 as a possible D gene (5 bases). In DNA, the CDR3 is TGTGCCTGGAGTGAGGGGCTTAGCAATCAGCCCCAGCATTTT. This codes for CAWSEGLSNQPQHF. The full variable domain, completed using reference TRBV30 and TRBJ1-5, is SQTIHQWPATLVQPVGSPLSLECTVEGTSNPNLYWYRQAAGRGLQLLFYSVGIGQISSEVPQNLSASRPQDRQFILSSKKLLLSDSGFYLCAWSEGLSNQPQHFGDGTRLSIL.